The clone carrying this TCR beta chain was seen a few times. What it binds is unknown. The entry originates in a study of OX40 agonist ivuxolimab in advanced cancers. Trimming stripped 4 bases from V and 2 bases from J, with 12 bases between. The V gene's germline CDR1 is GTSNPN and CDR2 SVGIG (reference sequence). This CDR3 contains 14 residues. Study conclusions and caveats: More expanded clones were seen, on average, in CD8+ T cells than in CD4+. The investigators did not determine what antigen specificity the expanded peripheral T cells had.

TCRdb's table, derived via immunoSEQ multiplex PCR, lists solely in-frame clones and lacks some. The sample includes 90,000 or so clones, more than 75% of them seen just once. This receptor was identified in an adult with an advanced solid tumor such as melanoma, head and neck, liver or kidney cancer. The input for sequencing was CD4+ or CD8+ T cells sorted from blood, taken in a trial of the OX40 agonist ivuxolimab. This chain connects TRBV30 to TRBJ2-1; possible D gene TRBD2, 6 bases. DNA for the CDR3: TGTGCCTGGAAACGCGGGATTACCTACAATGAGCAGTTCTTC. This gives the protein CAWKRGITYNEQFF.